This T cell receptor (beta chain) was found in a study of blood T cell repertoires in COVID-19. Clones were sequenced by immunoSEQ multiplex PCR, and TCRdb holds only the in-frame ones, with some missing. The profile shows 150,000 to 250,000 clones, about nine tenths of them singletons. This receptor was identified in a woman aged 30 to 39 who had recovered from COVID-19. Sequencing was carried out using PBMCs or T cells enriched from blood (not recorded which).

The CDR3 is CASSSGQMNTEAFF. The CDR3 coding sequence is TGTGCCAGCAGCTCCGGACAGATGAACACTGAAGCTTTCTTT. The chain employs TRBV5-4 and TRBJ1-1, with a possible D match to TRBD1 (6 bases). CDR1 SGHNT and CDR2 YYREEE come from the germline V gene (reference sequence). Trimming shortened V by 3 bases and J by 0 bases, and 9 bases separated the two germline ends. This CDR3 has 14 amino acids.